A single sample gave rise to the 29 T cell receptor beta chains below, sequenced in a study of breast tumors, draining lymph nodes, adjacent tissues listed by TCRdb under 2016. Library preparation used multiplex PCR. Data came from an Illumina HiSeq 2000. TCRdb applied fastp at Q25 and MiXCR to the public reads, then kept only in-frame beta chains. Duplicate CDR3 protein sequences are folded into a single record with the most common DNA and genes. The sample table records approximately 190,000 distinct CDR3 sequences; approximately 33% of these occur just once. 4% to 5.5% of the sample rests with the top ten. The axillary draining lymph nodes of breast cancer patients were the source of the lymph node samples. The sample consisted of axillary lymph node tissue. These receptors all stem from a female donor with breast cancer. Some clones in this sample may be carry-over from other donors' samples.

The chain has TRBV15 and TRBJ1-4; D not resolved. Germline CDR1 is LNHNV and CDR2 is YYDKDF (reference sequence). The CDR3 is 15 amino acids. Trimming stripped 0 bases from V and 5 bases from J, with 10 bases between. The CDR3 nucleotides are TGTGCCACCAGCAGAGATCTTCGAGGAAATGAAAAACTGTTTTTT. Protein product: CATSRDLRGNEKLFF.

In this sample, this clonotype turned up many times. This chain links TRBV20-1 with TRBJ2-7; 8 nucleotides match TRBD1. The CDR3 sequence is 13 residues long. The V segment lost 1 base and the J segment 5 bases; nucleotides outside the gene matches: 4. Germline V gene lookup returns CDR1 DFQATT and CDR2 SNEGSKA (reference sequence). DNA of the CDR3: TGCAGTGCTAGAGGCCGGACAGGGAACGAGCAGTACTTC. Amino acid sequence: CSARGRTGNEQYF.

This clonotype came up once. The gene calls are TRBV5-6 and TRBJ1-6; D is possibly TRBD1 (5 bases). The CDR3 loop spans 14 amino acids. Looked up from germline, CDR1 is SGHDT and CDR2 is YYEEEE. This CDR3 is CASEGTGYNSPLHF. CDR3 DNA: TGTGCTAGCGAGGGGACCGGCTATAATTCACCCCTCCACTTT.

A word on this clonotype: One end of the junction varies from germline; a read error may be responsible. The V call is TRBV20-1, the J call TRBJ1-3; tentative D call: TRBD1 (6 bases). The germline CDR1 and CDR2 sequences are DFQATT and SNEGSKA (reference sequence). The CDR3 runs to 15 residues. CDR3: CSARPARGEGSTICF. CDR3 bases: TGCAGTGCTAGACCGGCTAGGGGGGAGGGAAGCACCATATGTTTT.

This clonotype occurred many times. The chain has TRBV4-1 and TRBJ2-7, with D perhaps assigned TRBD1 or TRBD2 (5 bases each). Trimming pared 0 bases from V and 0 bases from J, leaving 9 bases between. This CDR3 comprises 15 residues. Germline V gene lookup returns CDR1 MGHRA and CDR2 YSYEKL. Here the CDR3 reads CASSQDFGGSYEQYF. The CDR3 bases are TGCGCCAGCAGCCAAGATTTTGGGGGCTCCTACGAGCAGTACTTC.

Concerning this clonotype itself: A much larger clone lies one base from this, so it may be a read error. J is TRBJ1-2 and V is TRBV9; D gene unclear. This CDR3 has 15 amino acids. Germline V gene data show CDR1 as SGDLS and CDR2 as YYNGEE. Written as DNA, the CDR3 is TGTGCCGGCAGCGTAGAAGATAGCCTCAACTATGGCTACACCTTC. This gives the protein CAGSVEDSLNYGYTF.

This clonotype was observed at least ten times. The CDR3 DNA sequence: TGTGCCATCGGATCTTCAGGGAAGGGTGACAATGAGCAGTTCTTC. This gives the protein CAIGSSGKGDNEQFF. This chain links TRBV10-3 with TRBJ2-1; tentative D call: TRBD1 (5 bases). Germline CDR1 is ENHRY and CDR2 is SYGVKD. Trimming removed 8 bases at V and 5 bases at J, with 19 bases between. The CDR3 length is 15 residues.

There are many counts of this clonotype. The chain links TRBV5-6 to TRBJ1-2; 10 bases agree with TRBD1. Germline CDR1 and CDR2: SGHDT and YYEEEE. With V trimmed by 5 bases and J by 4 bases, 11 bases remained unmatched. There are 16 residues in the CDR3. CDR3 region: CASRPKSGQGFYGYTF. In DNA, the CDR3 is TGTGCCAGCAGGCCCAAATCGGGACAGGGGTTCTATGGCTACACCTTC.

This clonotype was counted many times. V gene TRBV14 combines with J gene TRBJ2-3; D may be TRBD2 (6 bases). The V end lost 0 bases, the J end lost 1 base, and 17 bases lay between the germline ends. Germline V gene data show CDR1 as SGHDN and CDR2 as FVKESK. The CDR3 sequence is 18 residues long. The CDR3: CASSQDLDFREGTDTQYF. CDR3 DNA: TGTGCCAGCAGCCAAGATCTGGACTTCAGGGAGGGCACAGATACGCAGTATTTT.

This clonotype was seen ten or more times. The chain carries TRBV20-1 and TRBJ1-4; no firm D call. Germline-derived CDR1 and CDR2 are DFQATT and SNEGSKA (reference sequence). The CDR3 runs 11 residues. V lost 3 bases and J lost 8, with 7 bases in between. CDR3 sequence: CSARRREKLFF. CDR3 sequence (DNA): TGCAGTGCTAGGAGGAGAGAAAAACTGTTTTTT.

In its sample, this clonotype was seen many times. The chain couples TRBV19 to TRBJ2-1; D is possibly TRBD1 (6 bases). The germline V gene has CDR1 LNHDA and CDR2 SQIVND (reference sequence). CDR3 length equals 15 residues. Trimming pared 6 bases from V and 1 base from J, leaving 13 bases between. CDR3 sequence reads: CASRPGAFSYNEQFF. DNA of the CDR3: TGTGCCAGTAGGCCAGGGGCTTTTTCCTACAATGAGCAGTTCTTC.

CDR3 nucleotides: TGCAGTGCGCTTGGGACAGTATACAATGAGCAGTTCTTC. Its protein is CSALGTVYNEQFF. The V call is TRBV20-1, the J call TRBJ2-1; the match to TRBD1 covers 7 bases. The V segment lost 6 bases and the J segment 4 bases; nucleotides outside the gene matches: 6. Germline V gene data show CDR1 as DFQATT and CDR2 as SNEGSKA (reference sequence). The CDR3 runs 13 residues.

V usage is TRBV13 and J usage is TRBJ1-2; the D is unclear. The CDR3 totals 16 residues. In germline, CDR1 is PRHDT, CDR2 FYEKMQ (reference sequence). V was shortened by 1 base and J by 6 bases, with 18 bases between the two germline ends. The DNA for the CDR3 is TGTGCCAGCAGCTTAGTTTCCGGGGTAAGGATGAATGGCTACACCTTC. It encodes CASSLVSGVRMNGYTF.

This clonotype was counted many times. The rearrangement joins TRBV6-2 or TRBV6-3 to TRBJ2-3; maybe TRBD1 (5 bases). The CDR3 runs 14 residues. Germline CDR1 reads MNHEY; CDR2 reads SVGEGT. Trimming cost V 5 bases and J 10 bases, with 19 bases left between them. CDR3 DNA: TGTGCCAGCAGTCCTAGACAGACTTTCGGCGCGCAGTATTTT. As protein: CASSPRQTFGAQYF.

This clonotype has ten or more counts. J is TRBJ1-2 and V is TRBV28, with unresolved D. With 2 bases removed from V and 8 bases from J, the gap between germline ends came to 18 bases. This CDR3 has 15 residues. Germline CDR1 MDHEN, CDR2 SYDVKM. The CDR3 DNA sequence: TGTGCCAGCAGTTTAGTCCCTTCGGCGGTAGAGGGCTACACCTTC. The encoded protein is CASSLVPSAVEGYTF.

This clonotype was detected a few times. The chain uses TRBV6-2 or TRBV6-3 and TRBJ1-5, with D perhaps TRBD1 (6 bases). Trimming removed 5 bases at V and 5 bases at J, with 19 bases between. In germline, CDR1 is MNHEY, CDR2 SVGEGT. This CDR3 spans 16 amino acids. The CDR3 protein is CASSRDGDTIHQPQHF. The CDR3 nucleotides read TGTGCCAGCAGTCGCGACGGGGACACGATCCATCAGCCCCAGCATTTT.

The chain joins TRBV2 to TRBJ2-3, with D possibly TRBD2 on 5 matching bases. Germline CDR1 SNHLY, CDR2 FYNNEI. Trimming took 4 bases from V and 3 from J, leaving 14 bases between them. The CDR3 length is 15 residues. The CDR3 loop reads CASSALVLGTDTQYF. DNA for the CDR3: TGTGCCAGCAGTGCACTAGTGTTGGGGACAGATACGCAGTATTTT.

This clonotype has at least ten counts. The J gene is TRBJ2-7, the V gene TRBV20-1, with a weak D call TRBD1 (7 bases). V was pared by 7 bases and J by 4 bases, with 17 bases between. Germline assignment: CDR1 DFQATT and CDR2 SNEGSKA (reference sequence). The CDR3 loop spans 13 amino acids. The CDR3 loop is CSGKGAGYYEQYF. CDR3 sequence (DNA): TGCAGTGGGAAGGGGGCGGGGTATTACGAGCAGTACTTC.

Details on this clonotype: This could be a read error, since a much larger clone is one nucleotide away. A read error is likely, as this CDR3 ends without the conserved phenylalanine or tryptophan. This chain joins TRBV6-5 and TRBJ2-3; no clear D. Deletions cut 5 bases from V and 4 bases from J, with 13 bases between. Looked up from germline, CDR1 is MNHEY and CDR2 is SVGAGI. This CDR3 spans 14 amino acids. CDR3 sequence reads: CASSPRSDSDTQYL. CDR3 nucleotide sequence: TGTGCCAGCAGTCCCCGAAGCGACTCAGATACGCAGTATCTT.

This clonotype was recorded many times. This chain connects TRBV19 to TRBJ2-2; 10 nucleotides line up with TRBD1. V shed 8 bases, J shed 7 bases, and the junction held 7 bases outside the gene matches. Germline V gene data show CDR1 as LNHDA and CDR2 as SQIVND (reference sequence). The CDR3 spans 14 residues. CDR3 protein: CASSPGQGNGELFF. The CDR3 DNA follows: TGTGCCAGTTCGCCGGGACAGGGGAACGGGGAGCTGTTTTTT.

This clonotype was counted at least ten times. The CDR3: CASSPLRSGGAGETQYF. The DNA of the CDR3 is TGCGCCAGCAGCCCTCTACGAAGCGGGGGGGCCGGAGAGACCCAGTACTTC. The chain couples TRBV4-1 to TRBJ2-5, with 10 bases fitting TRBD2. This CDR3 region has 17 residues. Trimming at V came to 4 bases and at J to 4 bases, leaving 12 bases not matched to a gene. The germline V gene encodes CDR1 MGHRA and CDR2 YSYEKL.

In this sample, this clonotype turned up many times. This rearrangement joins TRBV12-3 or TRBV12-4 to TRBJ1-3; D call uncertain. CDR3 length: 13 amino acids. V gave up 7 bases and J gave up 5 bases, with 12 bases separating them. CDR3 protein: CASTLFGRNTIYF. CDR3 sequence (DNA): TGTGCCAGCACTCTTTTTGGAAGAAACACCATATATTTT.

This clonotype was found many times. The chain uses TRBV6-1 and TRBJ2-1; no clear D gene. CDR1 and CDR2 from the germline V gene are MNHNS and SASEGT. The CDR3 consists of 12 residues. Trimming left V 1 base short and J 6 bases short, with 4 bases between. Written as DNA, the CDR3 is TGTGCCAGCAGTGAAGGGTTCAATGAGCAGTTCTTC. Translated, it gives CASSEGFNEQFF.

This clonotype was found many times. The rearrangement uses TRBV6-1 and TRBJ1-5; TRBD1 might be the D (5 bases). This CDR3 is 15 amino acids long. Trimming stripped 7 bases from V and 2 bases from J, with 15 bases between. Germline CDR1 reads MNHNS; CDR2 reads SASEGT. The chain's CDR3 is CASTVGTRGNQPQHF. CDR3 sequence (DNA): TGTGCCAGCACTGTCGGGACTCGTGGCAATCAGCCCCAGCATTTT.

The chain combines TRBV6-5 with TRBJ2-1; 10 bases match TRBD1. The germline V gene has CDR1 MNHEY and CDR2 SVGAGI. Losses at the gene ends were 5 bases for V and 5 bases for J; bases not matched to a gene: 6. The CDR3 has 15 amino acids. CDR3 sequence reads: CASSHGTGDDNEQFF. For the CDR3, the DNA is TGTGCCAGCAGTCACGGGACAGGGGACGACAATGAGCAGTTCTTC.

This clonotype came up a few times. A read error is possible here, since a much larger clone lies one base away. The chain carries TRBV6-2 or TRBV6-3 and TRBJ2-3; the D gene is possibly TRBD1 (6 bases). Trimming took 5 bases from V and 11 from J, leaving 14 bases between them. Germline lookup yields CDR1 MNHEY and CDR2 SVGEGT. The CDR3 is 12 amino acids. The CDR3 protein is CASSPWTEGQYF. The DNA for the CDR3 is TGTGCCAGCAGTCCTTGGACAGAGGGGCAGTATTTT.

Concerning this clonotype itself: A junction end diverges from the germline sequence, so it may reflect a read error. V is TRBV11-2 and J is TRBJ1-5; D ambiguous. CDR1 and CDR2 (germline): SGHAT, FQNNGV. The CDR3 consists of 14 residues. CDR3 nucleotides: TGTGCCAGCAACCTCACTCGAAGCACTCAGCCCCAGCATTTT. It specifies CASNLTRSTQPQHF.

The chain joins TRBV20-1 to TRBJ2-1; D possibly corresponds to TRBD2 (6 bases). Germline V CDR1 and CDR2: DFQATT, SNEGSKA (reference sequence). Trimming took 3 bases from V and 6 from J, leaving 18 bases between them. This CDR3 spans 15 amino acids. CDR3 amino acids: CSARRGAAMANEQFF. In nucleotides, the CDR3 is TGCAGTGCTAGGCGCGGGGCTGCAATGGCCAATGAGCAGTTCTTC.

This clonotype showed up many times. This rearrangement joins TRBV11-2 to TRBJ2-1, with D possibly being TRBD1 or TRBD2 (5 bases each). Germline V lookup: CDR1 SGHAT, CDR2 FQNNGV. CDR3 length: 16 residues. V lost 5 bases to trimming and J lost 1 base, with 15 bases between them. The CDR3 is CASSPPGTGSYNEQFF. Written as DNA, the CDR3 is TGTGCCAGCAGCCCGCCCGGGACGGGTTCCTACAATGAGCAGTTCTTC.